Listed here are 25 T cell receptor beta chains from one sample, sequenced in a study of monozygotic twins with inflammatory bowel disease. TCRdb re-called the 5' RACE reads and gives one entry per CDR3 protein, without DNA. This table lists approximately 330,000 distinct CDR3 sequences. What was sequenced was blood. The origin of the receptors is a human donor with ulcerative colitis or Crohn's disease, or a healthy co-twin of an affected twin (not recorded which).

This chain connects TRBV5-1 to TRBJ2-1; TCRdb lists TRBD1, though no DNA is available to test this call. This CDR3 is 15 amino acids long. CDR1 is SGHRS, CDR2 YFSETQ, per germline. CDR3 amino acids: CASSSRLWGHNEQFF.

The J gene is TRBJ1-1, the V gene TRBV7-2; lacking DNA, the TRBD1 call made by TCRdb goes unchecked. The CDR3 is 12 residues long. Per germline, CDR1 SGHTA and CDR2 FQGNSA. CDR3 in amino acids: CASTPQGTEAFF. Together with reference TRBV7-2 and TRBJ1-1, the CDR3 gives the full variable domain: GAGVSQSPSNKVTEKGKDVELRCDPISGHTALYWYRQSLGQGLEFLIYFQGNSAPDKSGLPSDRFSAERTGGSVSTLTIQRTQQEDSAVYLCASTPQGTEAFFGQGTRLTVV.

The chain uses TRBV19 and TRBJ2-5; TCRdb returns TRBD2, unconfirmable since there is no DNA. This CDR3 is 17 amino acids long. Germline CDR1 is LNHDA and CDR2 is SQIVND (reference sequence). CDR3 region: CASRPGGGAGPQETQYF.

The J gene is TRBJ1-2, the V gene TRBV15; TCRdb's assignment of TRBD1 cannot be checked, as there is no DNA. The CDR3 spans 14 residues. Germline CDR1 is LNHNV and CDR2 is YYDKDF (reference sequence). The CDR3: CATSTGQGGYGYTF.

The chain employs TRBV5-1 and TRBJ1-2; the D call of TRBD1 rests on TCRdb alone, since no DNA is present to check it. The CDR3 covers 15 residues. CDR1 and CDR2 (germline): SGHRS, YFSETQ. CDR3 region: CASSPGAREAYGYTF.

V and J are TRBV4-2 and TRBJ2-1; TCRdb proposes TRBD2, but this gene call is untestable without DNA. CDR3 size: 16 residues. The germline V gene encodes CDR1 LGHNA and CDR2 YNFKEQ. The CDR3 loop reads CASSEGALAGVDEQFF.

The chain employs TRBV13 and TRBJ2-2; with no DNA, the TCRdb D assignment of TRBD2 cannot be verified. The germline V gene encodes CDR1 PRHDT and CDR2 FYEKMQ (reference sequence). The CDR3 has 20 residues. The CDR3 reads CASSRVLAGSTREATGELFF.

CDR3 sequence: CSASLGGPEETQYF. The chain uses TRBV20-1 and TRBJ2-5; there is no DNA to check the TCRdb D call of TRBD1. CDR3 length equals 14 residues. Germline values: CDR1 DFQATT, CDR2 SNEGSKA (reference sequence).

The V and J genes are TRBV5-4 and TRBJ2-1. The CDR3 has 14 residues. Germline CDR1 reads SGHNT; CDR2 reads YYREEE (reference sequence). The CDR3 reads CASSLNNGPNEQFF.

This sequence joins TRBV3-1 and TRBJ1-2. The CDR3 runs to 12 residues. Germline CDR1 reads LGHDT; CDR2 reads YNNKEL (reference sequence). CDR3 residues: CASSQEYYGYTF.

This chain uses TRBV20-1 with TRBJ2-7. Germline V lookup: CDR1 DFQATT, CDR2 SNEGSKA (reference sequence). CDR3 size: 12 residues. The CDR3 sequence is CSANGDSYEQYF.

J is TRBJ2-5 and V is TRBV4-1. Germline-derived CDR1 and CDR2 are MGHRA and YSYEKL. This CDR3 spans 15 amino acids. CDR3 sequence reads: CASSQDRQVQETQYF.

This chain's CDR3 is CASSPGTSGLNEQFF. The V and J genes are TRBV27 and TRBJ2-1; TCRdb gives TRBD2 as the D gene, but with no DNA this cannot be confirmed. The CDR3 loop spans 15 amino acids. In germline, CDR1 is MNHEY, CDR2 SMNVEV (reference sequence).

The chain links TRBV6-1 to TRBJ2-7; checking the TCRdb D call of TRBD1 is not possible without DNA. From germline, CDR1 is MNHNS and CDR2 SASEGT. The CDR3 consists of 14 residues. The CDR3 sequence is CASITQRGGYEQYF.

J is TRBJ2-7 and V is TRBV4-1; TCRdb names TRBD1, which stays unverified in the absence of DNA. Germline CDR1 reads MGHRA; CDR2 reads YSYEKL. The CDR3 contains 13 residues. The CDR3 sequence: CASSHLTGDEQYF.

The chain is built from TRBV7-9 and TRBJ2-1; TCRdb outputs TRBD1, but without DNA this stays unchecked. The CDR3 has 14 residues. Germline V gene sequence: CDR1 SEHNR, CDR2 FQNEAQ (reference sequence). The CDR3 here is CASSHRDPWGEQFF.

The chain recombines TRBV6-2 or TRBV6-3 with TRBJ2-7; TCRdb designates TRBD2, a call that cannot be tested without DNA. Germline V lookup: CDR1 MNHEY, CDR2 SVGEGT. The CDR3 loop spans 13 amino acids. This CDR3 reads CASSFGTSYEQYF.

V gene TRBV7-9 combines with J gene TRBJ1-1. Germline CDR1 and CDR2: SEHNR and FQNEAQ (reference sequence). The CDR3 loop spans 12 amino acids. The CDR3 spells CATLQMNTEAFF.

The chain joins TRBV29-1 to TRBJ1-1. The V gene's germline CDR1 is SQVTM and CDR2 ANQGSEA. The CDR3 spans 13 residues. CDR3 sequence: CSVNFVRNTEAFF. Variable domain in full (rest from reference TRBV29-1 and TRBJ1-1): SAVISQKPSRDICQRGTSLTIQCQVDSQVTMMFWYRQQPGQSLTLIATANQGSEATYESGFVIDKFPISRPNLTFSTLTVSNMSPEDSSIYLCSVNFVRNTEAFFGQGTRLTVV.

The CDR3 spells CASSFRDREGNEQFF. The chain combines TRBV28 with TRBJ2-1; as DNA is missing, the TRBD1 call by TCRdb cannot be tested. CDR3 length: 15 residues. Germline-derived CDR1 and CDR2 are MDHEN and SYDVKM.

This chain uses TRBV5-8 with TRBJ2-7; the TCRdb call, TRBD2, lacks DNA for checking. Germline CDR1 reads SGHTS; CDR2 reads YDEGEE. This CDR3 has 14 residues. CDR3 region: CASSLQAGIYEQYF.

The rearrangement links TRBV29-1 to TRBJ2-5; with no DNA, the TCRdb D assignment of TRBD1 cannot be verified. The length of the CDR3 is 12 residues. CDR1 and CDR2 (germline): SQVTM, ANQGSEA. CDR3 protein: CSAETGEETQYF.

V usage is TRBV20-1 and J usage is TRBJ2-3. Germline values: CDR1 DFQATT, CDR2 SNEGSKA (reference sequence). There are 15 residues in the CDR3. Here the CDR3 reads CSARAFGVNTDTQYF.

CDR3 loop: CASSPPGGRGWDTEAFF. This chain uses TRBV25-1 with TRBJ1-1; the TCRdb call, TRBD1, lacks DNA for checking. The CDR3 sequence is 17 residues long. Germline lookup yields CDR1 MGHDK and CDR2 SYGVNS.

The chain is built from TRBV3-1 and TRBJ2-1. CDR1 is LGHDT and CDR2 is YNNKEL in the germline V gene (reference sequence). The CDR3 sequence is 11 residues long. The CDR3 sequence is CASGTYNEQFF.